This TCR beta chain was recorded in a study of CD8 T cells in ankylosing spondylitis. The study's findings and limits: It was reported that disease-linked clones were significantly enriched in matched ankylosing spondylitis synovial fluid.

V shed 0 bases and J 5 bases; nucleotides not matched to a gene: 8. Germline loops: CDR1 MNHEY, CDR2 SVGAGI. The CDR3 sequence is 17 residues long. Quantitative molecular-barcoded 5'-RACE generated the TCR beta libraries. One entry per CDR3 protein results from TCRdb running MiXCR on the 5' RACE reads. The sample gives about 240,000 distinct CDR3 sequences, around 9.1% of which show up once; approximately 7% is in the top ten. This clonotype has at least ten counts. The antigen remains unidentified. V is TRBV6-5 and J is TRBJ2-1; 9 bases are a match to TRBD1. The clonotype comes from a male donor with ankylosing spondylitis or in good health (not recorded which). Sequenced material: blood, either unsorted or a sorted T cell fraction (not recorded which). CDR3 loop: CASSYSYWDRVDNEQFF. CDR3 DNA: TGTGCCAGCAGTTACTCGTATTGGGACAGGGTTGACAATGAGCAGTTCTTC.